This T cell receptor (beta chain) was found in a study of lymphopenia after photon versus proton radiotherapy. The sample holds a few counts of this clone. The length of the CDR3 is 15 residues. The trim removed 4 bases at V and 10 bases at J, leaving 14 bases unmatched. Germline V lookup: CDR1 SGDLS, CDR2 YYNGEE. Only in-frame clones appear in the TCRdb table, and some are missing; sequencing was by immunoSEQ multiplex PCR. The data hold tens of thousands of clones, with over 70% observed a single time. Sequencing used peripheral blood, obtained from a patient treated with proton-based radiotherapy. This sequence joins TRBV9 and TRBJ2-1; 7 bases fit TRBD2. This sequence originates from an elderly man with esophageal cancer. CDR3 sequence (DNA): TGTGCCAGCAGCAGCGGGACCCCTTGGGCCAGGGAGCAGTTCTTC. As protein: CASSSGTPWAREQFF.